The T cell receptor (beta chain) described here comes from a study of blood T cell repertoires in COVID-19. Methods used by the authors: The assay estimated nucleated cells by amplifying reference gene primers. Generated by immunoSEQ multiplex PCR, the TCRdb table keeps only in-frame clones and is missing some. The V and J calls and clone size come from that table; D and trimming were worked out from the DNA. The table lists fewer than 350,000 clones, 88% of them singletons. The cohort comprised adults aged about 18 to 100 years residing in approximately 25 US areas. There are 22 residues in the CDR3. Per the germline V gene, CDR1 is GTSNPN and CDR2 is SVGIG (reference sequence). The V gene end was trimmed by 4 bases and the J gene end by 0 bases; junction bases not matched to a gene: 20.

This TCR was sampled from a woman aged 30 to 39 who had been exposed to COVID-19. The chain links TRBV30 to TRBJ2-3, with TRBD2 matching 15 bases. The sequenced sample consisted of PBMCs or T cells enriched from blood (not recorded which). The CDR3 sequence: CAWKGGTSGRIGGGYSTDTQYF. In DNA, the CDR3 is TGTGCCTGGAAAGGAGGGACTAGCGGGAGGATTGGTGGGGGGTATAGCACAGATACGCAGTATTTT.